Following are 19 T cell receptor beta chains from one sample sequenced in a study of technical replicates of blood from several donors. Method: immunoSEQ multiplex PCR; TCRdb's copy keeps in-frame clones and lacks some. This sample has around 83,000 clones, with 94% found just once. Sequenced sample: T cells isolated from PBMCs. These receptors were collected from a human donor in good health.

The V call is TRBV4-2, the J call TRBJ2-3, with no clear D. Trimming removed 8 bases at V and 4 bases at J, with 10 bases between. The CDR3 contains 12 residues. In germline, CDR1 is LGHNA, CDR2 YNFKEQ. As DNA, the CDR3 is TGTGCCAGCGGGTCTAGTGCAGATACGCAGTATTTT. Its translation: CASGSSADTQYF.

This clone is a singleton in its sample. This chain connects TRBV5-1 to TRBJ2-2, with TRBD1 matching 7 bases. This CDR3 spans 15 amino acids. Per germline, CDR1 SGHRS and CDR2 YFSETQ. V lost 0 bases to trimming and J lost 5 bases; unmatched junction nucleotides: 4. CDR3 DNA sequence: TGCGCCAGCAGCTTGGTGACCAGGGGGACCGGGGAGCTGTTTTTT. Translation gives CASSLVTRGTGELFF.

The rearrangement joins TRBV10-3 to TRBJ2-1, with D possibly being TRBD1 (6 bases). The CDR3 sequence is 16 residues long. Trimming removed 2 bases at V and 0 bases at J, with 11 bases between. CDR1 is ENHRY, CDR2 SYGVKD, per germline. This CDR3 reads CAISEQGRSSYNEQFF. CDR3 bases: TGTGCCATCAGTGAGCAGGGGCGGAGCTCCTACAATGAGCAGTTCTTC.

The CDR3 DNA reads as TGTGCCAGCAGTTTATCGGGACAGGGATTAGAAGAGACCCAGTACTTC. Its translation is CASSLSGQGLEETQYF. V usage is TRBV27 and J usage is TRBJ2-5; 9 positions agree with TRBD1. CDR3 length: 16 residues. The germline V gene has CDR1 MNHEY and CDR2 SMNVEV (reference sequence). J gave up 3 bases and V 0 bases, and 5 bases lay outside the gene matches.

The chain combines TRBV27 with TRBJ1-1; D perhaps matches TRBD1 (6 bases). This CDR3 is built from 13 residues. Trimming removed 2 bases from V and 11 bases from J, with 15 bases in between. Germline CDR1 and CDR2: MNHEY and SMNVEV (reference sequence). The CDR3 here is CASSLLGQGFAFF. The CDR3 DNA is TGTGCCAGCAGTTTACTCGGGCAGGGGTTTGCTTTCTTT.

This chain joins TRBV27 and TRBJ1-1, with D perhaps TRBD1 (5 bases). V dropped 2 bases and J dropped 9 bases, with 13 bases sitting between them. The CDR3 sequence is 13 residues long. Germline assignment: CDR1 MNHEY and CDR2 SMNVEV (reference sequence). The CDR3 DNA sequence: TGTGCCAGCAGTTTAGCAGGGATAGCAAAAGCTTTCTTT. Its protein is CASSLAGIAKAFF.

The CDR3 bases are TGTGCCAGCAGCGTAGAATATCGTCCGGGTGGAAACACCATATATTTT. It codes for CASSVEYRPGGNTIYF. The chain employs TRBV9 and TRBJ1-3; no clear D gene. V lost 0 bases, J lost 3 bases, and 13 bases lay in between. CDR1 is SGDLS and CDR2 is YYNGEE in the germline V gene. The length of the CDR3 is 16 residues.

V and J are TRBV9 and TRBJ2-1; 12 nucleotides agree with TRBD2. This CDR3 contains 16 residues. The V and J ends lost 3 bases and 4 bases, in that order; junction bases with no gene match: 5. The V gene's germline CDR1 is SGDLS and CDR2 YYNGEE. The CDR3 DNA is TGTGCCAGCAGCGGGAAGGGACTAGCGGGTTACAATGAGCAGTTCTTC. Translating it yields CASSGKGLAGYNEQFF.

The CDR3 bases are TGTGCCAGCAGCGTGGACCTAGCGGGAGGATACAATGAGCAGTTCTTC. It codes for CASSVDLAGGYNEQFF. The rearrangement joins TRBV11-1 to TRBJ2-1; 11 nucleotides line up with TRBD2. V shed 5 bases and J 4 bases; nucleotides not matched to a gene: 7. From germline, CDR1 is SGHAT and CDR2 FQDESV (reference sequence). The CDR3 spans 16 residues.

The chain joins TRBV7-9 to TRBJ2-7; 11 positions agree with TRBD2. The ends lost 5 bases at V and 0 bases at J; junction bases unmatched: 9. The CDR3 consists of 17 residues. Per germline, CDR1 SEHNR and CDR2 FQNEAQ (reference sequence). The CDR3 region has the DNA TGTGCCAGCAGCCTGGGAATAGCGGGAGGGTCCTCCTACGAGCAGTACTTC. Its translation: CASSLGIAGGSSYEQYF.

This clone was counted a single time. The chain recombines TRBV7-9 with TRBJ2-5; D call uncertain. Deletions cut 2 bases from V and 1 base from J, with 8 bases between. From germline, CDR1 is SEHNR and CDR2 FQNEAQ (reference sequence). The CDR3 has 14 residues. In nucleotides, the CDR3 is TGTGCCAGCAGCTTAAGCGAAGCCCAAGAGACCCAGTACTTC. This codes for CASSLSEAQETQYF. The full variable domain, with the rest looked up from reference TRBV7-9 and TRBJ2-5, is DTGVSQNPRHKITKRGQNVTFRCDPISEHNRLYWYRQTLGQGPEFLTYFQNEAQLEKSRLLSDRFSAERPKGSFSTLEIQRTEQGDSAMYLCASSLSEAQETQYFGPGTRLLVL.

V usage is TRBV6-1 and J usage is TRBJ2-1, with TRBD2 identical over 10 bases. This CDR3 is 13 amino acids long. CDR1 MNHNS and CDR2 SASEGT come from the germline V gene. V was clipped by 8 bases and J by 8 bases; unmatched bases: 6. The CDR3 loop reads CASSSGSGDEQFF. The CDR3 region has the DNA TGTGCCAGCTCTAGCGGGAGTGGAGATGAGCAGTTCTTC.

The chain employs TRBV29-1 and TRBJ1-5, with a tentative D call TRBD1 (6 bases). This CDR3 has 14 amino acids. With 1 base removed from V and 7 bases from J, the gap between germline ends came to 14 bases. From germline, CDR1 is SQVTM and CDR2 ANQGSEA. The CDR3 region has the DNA TGCAGCGTTGAAGTGGTGGGGGCTGGACAGCCCCAGCATTTT. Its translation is CSVEVVGAGQPQHF.

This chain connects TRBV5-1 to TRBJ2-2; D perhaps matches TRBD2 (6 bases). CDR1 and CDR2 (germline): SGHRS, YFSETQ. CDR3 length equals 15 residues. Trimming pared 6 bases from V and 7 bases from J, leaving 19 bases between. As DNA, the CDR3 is TGCGCCAGCACCACCCATTGGAGGGCCGGCGGGGAGCTGTTTTTT. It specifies CASTTHWRAGGELFF.

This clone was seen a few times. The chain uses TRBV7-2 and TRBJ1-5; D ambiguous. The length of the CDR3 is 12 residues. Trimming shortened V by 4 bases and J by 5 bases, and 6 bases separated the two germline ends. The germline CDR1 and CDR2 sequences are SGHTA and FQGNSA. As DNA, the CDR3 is TGTGCCAGCAGCTCCCAATATCAGCCCCAGCATTTT. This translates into CASSSQYQPQHF.

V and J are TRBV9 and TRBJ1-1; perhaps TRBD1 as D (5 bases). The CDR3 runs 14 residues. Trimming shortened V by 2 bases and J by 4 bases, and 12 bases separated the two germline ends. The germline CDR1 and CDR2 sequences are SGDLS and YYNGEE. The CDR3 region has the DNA TGTGCCAGCAGCGTCAGGGCCTCTCCCACTGAAGCTTTCTTT. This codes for CASSVRASPTEAFF.

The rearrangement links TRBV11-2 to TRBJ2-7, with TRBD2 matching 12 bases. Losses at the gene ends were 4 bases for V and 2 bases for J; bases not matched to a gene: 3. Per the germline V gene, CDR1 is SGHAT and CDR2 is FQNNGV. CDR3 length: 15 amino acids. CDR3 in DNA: TGTGCCAGCAGCTATCGGACTAGCGGGGCCTACGAGCAGTACTTC. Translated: CASSYRTSGAYEQYF. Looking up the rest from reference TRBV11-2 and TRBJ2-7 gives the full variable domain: EAGVAQSPRYKIIEKRQSVAFWCNPISGHATLYWYQQILGQGPKLLIQFQNNGVVDDSQLPKDRFSAERLKGVDSTLKIQPAKLEDSAVYLCASSYRTSGAYEQYFGPGTRLTVT.

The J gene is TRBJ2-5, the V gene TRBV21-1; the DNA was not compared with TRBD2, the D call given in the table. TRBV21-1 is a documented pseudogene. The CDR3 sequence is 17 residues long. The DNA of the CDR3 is TGTGCCAGCAGCAAAGAGGATCTAGCGGGAGTTCTGGAGACCCAGTACTTC. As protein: CASSKEDLAGVLETQYF.

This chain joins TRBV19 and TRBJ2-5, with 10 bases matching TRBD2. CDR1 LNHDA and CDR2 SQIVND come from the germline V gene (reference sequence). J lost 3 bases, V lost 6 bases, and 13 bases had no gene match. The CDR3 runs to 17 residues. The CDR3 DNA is TGTGCCAGTAGCCTCCCCTCCGGGACTAGCGCTGAAGAGACCCAGTACTTC. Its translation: CASSLPSGTSAEETQYF.